One sample yielded the 30 T cell receptor beta chains listed below, sequenced in a study of T-cell reconstitution after alpha-beta-depleted transplantation in children. Unique molecular identifiers were incorporated during preparation of the TCRbeta library. TCRdb itself ran the PCR reads through MiXCR, one entry per CDR3 protein. The data show around 700,000 distinct CDR3 sequences, with about an eighth seen just once and about 0.77% held by the top ten. The material sequenced was PBMCs, taken before TCRalphabeta/CD19-depleted stem cell transplant. The source is a girl aged 2-15 years with congenital amegakaryocytic thrombocytopenia, due to receive a stem cell transplant.

This clonotype was observed at least ten times. The rearrangement links TRBV29-1 to TRBJ2-1; D is unclear. Germline CDR1 and CDR2: SQVTM and ANQGSEA. The CDR3 has 12 amino acids. V dropped 4 bases and J dropped 0 bases, with 4 bases sitting between them. CDR3 protein: CSVGASYNEQFF. CDR3 coding DNA: TGCAGCGTTGGCGCCTCCTACAATGAGCAGTTCTTC.

The chain has TRBV7-6 and TRBJ2-3; 7 bases fit TRBD2. CDR1 and CDR2 (germline): SGHVS, FNYEAQ. The V gene end was trimmed by 2 bases and the J gene end by 5 bases; junction bases not matched to a gene: 4. This CDR3 is built from 14 residues. Here the CDR3 reads CASSLLSSGDTQYF. Here the CDR3 DNA reads TGTGCCAGCAGCTTATTGTCTAGCGGAGATACGCAGTATTTT. The variable domain in full, with the rest retrieved from reference TRBV7-6 and TRBJ2-3, is GAGVSQSPRYKVTKRGQDVALRCDPISGHVSLYWYRQALGQGPEFLTYFNYEAQQDKSGLPNDRFSAERPEGSISTLTIQRTEQRDSAMYRCASSLLSSGDTQYFGPGTRLTVL.

This chain links TRBV7-9 with TRBJ2-1; possible D gene TRBD2, 6 bases. The V gene's germline CDR1 is SEHNR and CDR2 FQNEAQ (reference sequence). This CDR3 spans 14 amino acids. The V gene lost 5 bases and the J gene lost 6 bases, with 14 bases spanning the gap. This chain's CDR3 is CASSQGLGGNEQFF. The CDR3 region has the DNA TGTGCCAGCAGCCAAGGACTCGGGGGCAATGAGCAGTTCTTC.

In this sample, this clonotype turned up many times. The rearrangement joins TRBV5-1 to TRBJ2-2, with D perhaps TRBD1 or TRBD2 (5 bases each). V shed 4 bases and J shed 3 bases, with 10 bases lying between them. Per germline, CDR1 SGHRS and CDR2 YFSETQ. There are 14 residues in the CDR3. CDR3 DNA sequence: TGCGCCAGCAGCGAGGGGTCGTACACCGGGGAGCTGTTTTTT. Translating gives CASSEGSYTGELFF.

This clonotype was counted ten times or more. The rearrangement uses TRBV19 and TRBJ2-2; a possible D gene is TRBD2 (5 bases). V lost 2 bases and J 4 bases, leaving 11 bases between the germline ends. The CDR3 loop spans 15 amino acids. Germline lookup yields CDR1 LNHDA and CDR2 SQIVND (reference sequence). CDR3 sequence: CASSIRWESTGELFF. The CDR3 DNA reads TGTGCCAGTAGTATAAGGTGGGAGTCCACCGGGGAGCTGTTTTTT.

This chain links TRBV12-3 or TRBV12-4 with TRBJ1-1; TRBD1 might be the D (5 bases). This CDR3 region has 13 residues. The V and J ends lost 6 bases and 8 bases respectively, with 16 bases between them. The CDR3 DNA reads as TGTGCCAGCAGCCTCGGGACGGGAAGGGAAGCTTTCTTT. Protein: CASSLGTGREAFF.

This clonotype was recorded at least ten times. The gene calls are TRBV28 and TRBJ2-1; no reliable D call. The V and J ends lost 4 bases and 4 bases respectively, with 5 bases between them. Germline CDR1 is MDHEN and CDR2 is SYDVKM. The CDR3 length is 12 residues. The CDR3: CASSYQYNEQFF. The CDR3 nucleotides are TGTGCCAGCAGTTACCAGTACAATGAGCAGTTCTTC.

This clonotype showed up many times. The genes are TRBV20-1 and TRBJ2-3; D unclear. Per the germline V gene, CDR1 is DFQATT and CDR2 is SNEGSKA (reference sequence). This CDR3 region has 13 residues. The V and J ends lost 5 bases and 1 base respectively, with 10 bases between them. The CDR3, as DNA: TGCAGTGCTCTTGTGTCTGGCACAGATACGCAGTATTTT. Residues: CSALVSGTDTQYF.

The chain is built from TRBV20-1 and TRBJ2-3, with D possibly TRBD2 on 5 matching bases. CDR3 length: 15 residues. In germline, CDR1 is DFQATT, CDR2 SNEGSKA (reference sequence). Trimming pared 5 bases from V and 3 bases from J, leaving 18 bases between. As DNA, the CDR3 is TGCAGTGCTTCTCGGGCCCTACTAGGTACAGATACGCAGTATTTT. Its translation is CSASRALLGTDTQYF.

This clonotype was recorded many times. The V call is TRBV29-1, the J call TRBJ1-1; possibly TRBD1 for D (5 bases). The germline V gene encodes CDR1 SQVTM and CDR2 ANQGSEA. The CDR3 runs 13 residues. Trimming pared 4 bases from V and 0 bases from J, leaving 9 bases between. CDR3 loop: CSVVGAMNTEAFF. CDR3 bases: TGCAGCGTTGTCGGGGCCATGAACACTGAAGCTTTCTTT.

This clonotype has more than one count but fewer than ten. The J gene is TRBJ2-2, the V gene TRBV27; 11 positions match TRBD2. V was pared by 4 bases and J by 5 bases, with 3 bases of the junction left unmatched. The germline CDR1 and CDR2 sequences are MNHEY and SMNVEV (reference sequence). The CDR3 runs to 15 residues. The DNA of the CDR3 is TGTGCCAGCAGTTCCCGGACTAGCGGGACCGGGGAGCTGTTTTTT. It codes for CASSSRTSGTGELFF.

This CDR3 reads CATSGGQRETQYF. The CDR3, as DNA: TGTGCCACCAGCGGGGGACAGAGAGAGACCCAGTACTTC. V is TRBV15 and J is TRBJ2-5, with TRBD1 matching 7 bases. The V gene end was trimmed by 5 bases and the J gene end by 4 bases; junction bases not matched to a gene: 4. Germline V lookup: CDR1 LNHNV, CDR2 YYDKDF (reference sequence). The CDR3 is 13 amino acids.

This clonotype appeared many times. The chain couples TRBV7-2 to TRBJ1-1; 8 bases are a match to TRBD1. CDR1 and CDR2 from the germline V gene are SGHTA and FQGNSA. V was pared by 0 bases and J by 7 bases, with 7 bases of the junction left unmatched. The CDR3 is 15 residues long. CDR3 nucleotides: TGTGCCAGCAGCTTAGCAAGCTCAGGGGGCATTGAAGCTTTCTTT. It translates to CASSLASSGGIEAFF.

V and J are TRBV4-1 and TRBJ2-1; D not certain. CDR1 is MGHRA and CDR2 is YSYEKL in the germline V gene. Between the trimmed V and J ends, which lost 0 bases and 4 bases, there was a span of 10 bases. The CDR3 totals 15 residues. The CDR3 nucleotides read TGCGCCAGCAGCCAAGATCCACCTCCATACAATGAGCAGTTCTTC. It translates to CASSQDPPPYNEQFF.

In this sample, this clonotype turned up many times. The chain carries TRBV20-1 and TRBJ2-1; 8 nucleotides match TRBD2. Trimming at V came to 3 bases and at J to 8 bases, leaving 15 bases not matched to a gene. This CDR3 is built from 16 residues. CDR1 is DFQATT, CDR2 SNEGSKA, per germline (reference sequence). In DNA, the CDR3 is TGCAGTGCTAGTAATGCGCCTAGCGGGTTCGGTCATGAGCAGTTCTTC. It specifies CSASNAPSGFGHEQFF.

Concerning this clonotype itself: This sequence may be a read error, since a much larger clone differs from it by one base. The rearrangement links TRBV6-1 to TRBJ2-1; 11 nucleotides line up with TRBD2. Germline V gene lookup returns CDR1 MNHNS and CDR2 SASEGT. V dropped 6 bases and J dropped 3; count of bases not matched to a gene: 7. This CDR3 comprises 16 residues. The CDR3 spells CASRLLAGALYNEQFF. DNA of the CDR3: TGTGCCAGCAGACTACTAGCGGGAGCGCTCTACAATGAGCAGTTCTTC.

Comments on this clonotype: This may be a read error: a much more frequent sequence differs by one nucleotide. The gene calls are TRBV27 and TRBJ2-3, with TRBD2 as a possible D gene (5 bases). There are 18 residues in the CDR3. Trimming cost V 3 bases and J 2 bases, with 21 bases left between them. Germline assignment: CDR1 MNHEY and CDR2 SMNVEV (reference sequence). In DNA form, the CDR3 reads TGTGCCAGCAGTTTTTTTCTAGTGGGAGTTGGGGACACAGATACGCAGTATTTT. Its translation is CASSFFLVGVGDTDTQYF.

There are a few counts of this clonotype. The V call is TRBV6-1, the J call TRBJ2-7; D is possibly TRBD2 (6 bases). The germline CDR1 and CDR2 sequences are MNHNS and SASEGT. Trimming shortened V by 10 bases and J by 2 bases, and 15 bases separated the two germline ends. CDR3 length: 13 residues. CDR3: CATHRDSTYEQYF. CDR3 sequence (DNA): TGTGCCACTCACCGGGACTCAACCTACGAGCAGTACTTC.

This clonotype was counted at least ten times. The chain joins TRBV20-1 to TRBJ2-3; D perhaps matches TRBD2 (6 bases). Per the germline V gene, CDR1 is DFQATT and CDR2 is SNEGSKA (reference sequence). The CDR3 totals 14 residues. Trimming pared 6 bases from V and 0 bases from J, leaving 13 bases between. CDR3 sequence reads: CSAPGGASTDTQYF. The CDR3 nucleotides are TGCAGTGCCCCCGGGGGAGCTAGCACAGATACGCAGTATTTT.

This chain uses TRBV5-6 with TRBJ2-1; D unresolved. V was pared by 7 bases and J by 3 bases, with 14 bases between. The CDR3 is 14 residues long. CDR1 is SGHDT and CDR2 is YYEEEE in the germline V gene. CDR3 sequence reads: CASVDIAHYNEQFF. As DNA, the CDR3 is TGTGCCAGCGTAGACATAGCACACTACAATGAGCAGTTCTTC.

The chain combines TRBV20-1 with TRBJ2-7; D gene uncertain. V gave up 3 bases and J gave up 1 base, with 13 bases separating them. CDR1 DFQATT and CDR2 SNEGSKA come from the germline V gene (reference sequence). The length of the CDR3 is 14 residues. This CDR3 reads CSARDPKSSYEQYF. For the CDR3, the DNA is TGCAGTGCTAGGGACCCCAAGTCATCCTACGAGCAGTACTTC.

The chain employs TRBV19 and TRBJ2-3; D unclear. There are 16 residues in the CDR3. CDR1 and CDR2 (germline): LNHDA, SQIVND (reference sequence). Trimming removed 6 bases at V and 0 bases at J, with 16 bases between. CDR3 in amino acids: CASSRSIQSSTDTQYF. CDR3 DNA sequence: TGTGCCAGTAGCCGGTCCATTCAATCTAGCACAGATACGCAGTATTTT.

The chain joins TRBV28 to TRBJ2-7; 7 bases fit TRBD2. Trimming took 3 bases from V and 4 from J; bases not matched to a gene: 12. The germline CDR1 and CDR2 sequences are MDHEN and SYDVKM. CDR3 length: 16 amino acids. The CDR3 coding sequence is TGTGCCAGCAGTTTGTTCCGGGAGGTCTACGTGTACGAGCAGTACTTC. Protein: CASSLFREVYVYEQYF.

This clonotype has a count of ten or more. The chain employs TRBV7-3 and TRBJ2-3; no firm D call. Per germline, CDR1 SGHTA and CDR2 FQGTGA. This CDR3 is built from 14 residues. V lost 5 bases and J 0 bases, leaving 9 bases between the germline ends. The CDR3 region has the DNA TGTGCCAGCAGCCCGTACCTTAGCACAGATACGCAGTATTTT. Translating gives CASSPYLSTDTQYF.

This clonotype was recorded at least ten times. The rearrangement links TRBV20-1 to TRBJ2-3, with 10 bases lining up with TRBD1. After removal of 6 bases from V and 6 bases from J, the junction contained 12 bases not matched to a gene. The CDR3 contains 15 residues. Germline assignment: CDR1 DFQATT and CDR2 SNEGSKA (reference sequence). In DNA, the CDR3 is TGCAGTGCCCCTCGGACAGGGGGGACTCGTGATACGCAGTATTTT. It encodes CSAPRTGGTRDTQYF.

The chain joins TRBV3-1 to TRBJ2-1; 10 bases are shared with TRBD2. Trimming removed 1 base from V and 12 bases from J; junction bases left unmatched: 12. Looked up from germline, CDR1 is LGHDT and CDR2 is YNNKEL (reference sequence). The CDR3 length is 16 residues. The CDR3 protein is CASSQGRTSGSVGQFF. CDR3 in DNA: TGTGCCAGCAGCCAAGGGAGGACTAGCGGCTCGGTGGGGCAGTTCTTC.

V is TRBV5-1 and J is TRBJ2-2; 10 bases agree with TRBD1. Losses at the gene ends were 4 bases for V and 3 bases for J; bases not matched to a gene: 9. Germline-derived CDR1 and CDR2 are SGHRS and YFSETQ. This CDR3 is built from 17 residues. The CDR3 DNA is TGCGCCAGCAGCGGCCTCCCGGGACAGGGGCACACCGGGGAGCTGTTTTTT. Translating it yields CASSGLPGQGHTGELFF.

This clonotype was detected ten times or more. The chain employs TRBV20-1 and TRBJ2-1; D gene unclear. Germline V CDR1 and CDR2: DFQATT, SNEGSKA (reference sequence). V gave up 3 bases and J gave up 6 bases, with 6 bases separating them. This CDR3 spans 11 amino acids. The CDR3 nucleotides are TGCAGTGCTAGTTACCCCAATGAGCAGTTCTTC. Translation gives CSASYPNEQFF.

V is TRBV12-3 or TRBV12-4 and J is TRBJ2-1, with 9 bases fitting TRBD2. The CDR3 sequence is 15 residues long. Losses at the gene ends were 6 bases for V and 9 bases for J; bases not matched to a gene: 12. The CDR3 region is CASRPGSGRLTEQFF. The CDR3 coding sequence is TGTGCCAGCAGGCCGGGTAGCGGGAGATTAACTGAGCAGTTCTTC.

The sample holds many counts of this clonotype. The rearrangement uses TRBV29-1 and TRBJ2-1, with a weak D call TRBD2 (5 bases). Germline loops: CDR1 SQVTM, CDR2 ANQGSEA. V was cut by 3 bases and J by 6 bases, with 9 bases left in between. The CDR3 has 12 amino acids. The CDR3 DNA reads TGCAGCGTTGATTTGCGGGTCAATGAGCAGTTCTTC. Amino acids: CSVDLRVNEQFF.